The T cell receptor beta chain under discussion was sequenced for a study of blood T cell repertoires in COVID-19. For the study at large: Spain, Italy and the United States supplied samples that represented acute and convalescent COVID-19. The analysed material was cDNA or gDNA that came from T cells, B-cell-depleted T cells, or PBMCs.

In the original analysis: Estimation of nucleated cell counts relied on the amplification of reference gene primers. Data came from immunoSEQ multiplex PCR; TCRdb stores just in-frame clones and leaves some out. V and J calls and clone size are copied from that table; D and trimming were computed from the DNA. The sample includes 170,000 or so clones, around 89% of them seen just once. The CDR3 is 16 amino acids. With 2 bases removed from V and 2 bases from J, the gap between germline ends came to 12 bases. Germline lookup yields CDR1 KGHDR and CDR2 SFDVKD. The gene calls are TRBV24-1 and TRBJ2-1, with D unresolved. The sample was peripheral blood. The TCR sequence derives from a man aged 18 to 29 who had recovered from COVID-19. CDR3 region: CATSDSTLLPYNEQFF. The CDR3 coding sequence is TGTGCCACCAGTGATTCGACTCTACTGCCCTACAATGAGCAGTTCTTC.